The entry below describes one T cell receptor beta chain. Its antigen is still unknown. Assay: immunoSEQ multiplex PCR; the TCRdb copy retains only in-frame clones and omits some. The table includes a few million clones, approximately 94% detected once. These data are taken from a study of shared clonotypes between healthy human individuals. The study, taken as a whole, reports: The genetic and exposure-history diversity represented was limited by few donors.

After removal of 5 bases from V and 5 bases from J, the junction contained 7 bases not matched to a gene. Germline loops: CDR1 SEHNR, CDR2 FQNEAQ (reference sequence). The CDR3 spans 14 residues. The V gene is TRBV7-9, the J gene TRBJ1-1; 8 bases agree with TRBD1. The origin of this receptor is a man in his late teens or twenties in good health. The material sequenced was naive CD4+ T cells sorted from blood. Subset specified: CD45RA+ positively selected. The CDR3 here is CASSRGQGWTEAFF. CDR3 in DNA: TGTGCCAGCAGCCGTGGACAGGGTTGGACTGAAGCTTTCTTT. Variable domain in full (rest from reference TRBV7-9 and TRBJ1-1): DTGVSQNPRHKITKRGQNVTFRCDPISEHNRLYWYRQTLGQGPEFLTYFQNEAQLEKSRLLSDRFSAERPKGSFSTLEIQRTEQGDSAMYLCASSRGQGWTEAFFGQGTRLTVV.